This T cell receptor beta chain was found in a study of blood T cell repertoires in COVID-19. Across the study: The origin of the acute and convalescent COVID-19 samples was the United States, Italy and Spain. The analysed material was cDNA or gDNA that came from T cells, B-cell-depleted T cells, or PBMCs.

Concerning this clone: Additional DNA sequences in this sample encode the identical CDR3.

The germline V and J ends were trimmed by 6 bases and 5 bases, with 7 bases remaining between them. The length of the CDR3 is 11 residues. Original analysis: For nucleated cells, counts were estimated from reference gene primer amplification. Clones were read by immunoSEQ multiplex PCR, and TCRdb kept only the in-frame ones, dropping some. The V and J calls and clone size were taken over from that table, and D and trimming were inferred from the DNA. The profile shows 140,000 to 150,000 clones, 80% to 90% of them singletons. Sequences were obtained from peripheral blood. The V gene is TRBV12-3 or TRBV12-4, the J gene TRBJ2-5; D is unresolved. The sequence was collected from a woman between 45 and 65 years old with acute or convalescent COVID-19. The CDR3 coding sequence is TGTGCCAGCAGCCCTAGGGAGACCCAGTACTTC. It is translated as CASSPRETQYF.